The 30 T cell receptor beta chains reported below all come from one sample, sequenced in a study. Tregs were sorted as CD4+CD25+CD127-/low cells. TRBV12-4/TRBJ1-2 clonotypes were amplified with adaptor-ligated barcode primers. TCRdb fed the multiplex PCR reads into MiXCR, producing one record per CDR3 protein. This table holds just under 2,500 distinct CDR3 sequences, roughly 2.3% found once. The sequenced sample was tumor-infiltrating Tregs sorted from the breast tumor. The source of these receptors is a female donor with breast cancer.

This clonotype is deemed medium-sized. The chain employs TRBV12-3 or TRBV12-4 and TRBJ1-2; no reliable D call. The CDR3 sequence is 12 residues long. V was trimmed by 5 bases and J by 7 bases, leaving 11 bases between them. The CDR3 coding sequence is TGTGCCAGCAGTCAAGATAGGGTTGGCTACACCTTC. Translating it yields CASSQDRVGYTF.

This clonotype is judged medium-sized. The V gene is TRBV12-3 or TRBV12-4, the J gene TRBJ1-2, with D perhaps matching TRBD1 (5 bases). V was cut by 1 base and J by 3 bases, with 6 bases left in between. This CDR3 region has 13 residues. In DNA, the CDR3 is TGTGCCAGCAGTTTAGTGGGGCACTATGGCTACACCTTC. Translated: CASSLVGHYGYTF.

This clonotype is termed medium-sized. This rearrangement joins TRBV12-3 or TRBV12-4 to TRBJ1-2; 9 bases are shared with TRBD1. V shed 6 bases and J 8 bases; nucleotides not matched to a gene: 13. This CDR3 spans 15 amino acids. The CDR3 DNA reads TGTGCCAGCAGCCAATCGGACAGGGGCGTTGTGGGCTACACCTTC. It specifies CASSQSDRGVVGYTF.

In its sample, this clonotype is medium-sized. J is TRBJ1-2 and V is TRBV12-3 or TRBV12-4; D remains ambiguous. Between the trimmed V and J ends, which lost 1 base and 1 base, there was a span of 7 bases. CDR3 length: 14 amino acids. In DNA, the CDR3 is TGTGCCAGCAGTTTAGACCGACTTAACTATGGCTACACCTTC. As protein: CASSLDRLNYGYTF.

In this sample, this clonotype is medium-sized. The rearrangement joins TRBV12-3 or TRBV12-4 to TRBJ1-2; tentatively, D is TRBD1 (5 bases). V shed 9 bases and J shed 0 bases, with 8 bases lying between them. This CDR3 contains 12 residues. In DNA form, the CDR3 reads TGTGCCAGTTTCAGGGCTAACTATGGCTACACCTTC. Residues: CASFRANYGYTF.

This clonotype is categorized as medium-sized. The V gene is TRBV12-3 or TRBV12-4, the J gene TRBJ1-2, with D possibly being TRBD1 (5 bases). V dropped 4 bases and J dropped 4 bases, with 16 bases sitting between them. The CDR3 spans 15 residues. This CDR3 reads CASSSRLRVGYGYTF. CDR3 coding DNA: TGTGCCAGCAGTTCCCGCCTCAGGGTAGGCTATGGCTACACCTTC.

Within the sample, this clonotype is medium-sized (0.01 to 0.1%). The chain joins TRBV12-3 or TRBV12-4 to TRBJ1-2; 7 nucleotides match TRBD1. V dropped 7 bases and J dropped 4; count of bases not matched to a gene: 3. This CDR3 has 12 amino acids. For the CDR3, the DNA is TGTGCCAGCAAGACAGGGTCCTATGGCTACACCTTC. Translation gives CASKTGSYGYTF.

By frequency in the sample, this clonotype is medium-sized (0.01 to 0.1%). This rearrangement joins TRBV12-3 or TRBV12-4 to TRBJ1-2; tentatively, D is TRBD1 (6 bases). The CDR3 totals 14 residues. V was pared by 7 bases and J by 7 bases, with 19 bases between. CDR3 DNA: TGTGCCAGCACCCCGACAGGAACCGCAGGTGGCTACACCTTC. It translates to CASTPTGTAGGYTF.

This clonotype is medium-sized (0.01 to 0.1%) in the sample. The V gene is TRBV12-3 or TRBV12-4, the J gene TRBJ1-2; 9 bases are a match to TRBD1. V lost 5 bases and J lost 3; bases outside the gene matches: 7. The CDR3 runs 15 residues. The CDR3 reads CASSPGTGTYYGYTF. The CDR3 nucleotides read TGTGCCAGCAGTCCCGGGACAGGGACTTACTATGGCTACACCTTC.

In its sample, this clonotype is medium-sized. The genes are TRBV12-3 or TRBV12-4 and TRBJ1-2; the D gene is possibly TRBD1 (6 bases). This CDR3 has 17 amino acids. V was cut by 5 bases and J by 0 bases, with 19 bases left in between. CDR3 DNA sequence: TGTGCCAGCAGTCGTAAAGCCGGACAGATGACTAACTATGGCTACACCTTC. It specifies CASSRKAGQMTNYGYTF.

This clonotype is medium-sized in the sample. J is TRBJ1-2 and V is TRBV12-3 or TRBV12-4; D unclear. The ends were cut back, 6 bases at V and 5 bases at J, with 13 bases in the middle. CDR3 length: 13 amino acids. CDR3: CASSPGSLYGYTF. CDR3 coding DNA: TGTGCCAGCAGCCCGGGATCTCTTTATGGCTACACCTTC.

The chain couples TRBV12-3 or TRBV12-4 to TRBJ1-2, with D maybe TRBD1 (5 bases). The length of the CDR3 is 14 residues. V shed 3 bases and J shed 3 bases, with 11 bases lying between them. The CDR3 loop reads CASSLGLGDYGYTF. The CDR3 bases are TGTGCCAGCAGTTTGGGGCTTGGTGACTATGGCTACACCTTC.

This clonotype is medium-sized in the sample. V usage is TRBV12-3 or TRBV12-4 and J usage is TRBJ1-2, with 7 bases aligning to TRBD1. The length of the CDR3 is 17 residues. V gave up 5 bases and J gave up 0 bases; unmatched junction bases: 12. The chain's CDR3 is CASSTRTGRRSNYGYTF. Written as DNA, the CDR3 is TGTGCCAGCAGTACCAGGACAGGCCGAAGGTCTAACTATGGCTACACCTTC.

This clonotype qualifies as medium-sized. The CDR3 DNA reads TGTGCCAGCAGTTTAGGGCAGGGTAACTATGGCTACACCTTC. Encoded protein: CASSLGQGNYGYTF. The chain uses TRBV12-3 or TRBV12-4 and TRBJ1-2; tentative D call: TRBD1 (5 bases). The ends were cut back, 1 base at V and 1 base at J, with 7 bases in the middle. The CDR3 sequence is 14 residues long.

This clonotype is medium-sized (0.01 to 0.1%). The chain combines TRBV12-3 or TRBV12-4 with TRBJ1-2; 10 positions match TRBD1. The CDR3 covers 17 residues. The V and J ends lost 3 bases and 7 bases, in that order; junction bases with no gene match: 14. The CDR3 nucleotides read TGTGCCAGCAGTTTTGGGGACAGGGGAGTGGGATTGGGTGGCTACACCTTC. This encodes CASSFGDRGVGLGGYTF.

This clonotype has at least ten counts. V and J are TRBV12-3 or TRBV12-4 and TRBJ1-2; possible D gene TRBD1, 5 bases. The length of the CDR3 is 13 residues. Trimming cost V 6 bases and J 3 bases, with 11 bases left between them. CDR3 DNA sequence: TGTGCCAGCAGCCTGACAGCCTACTATGGCTACACCTTC. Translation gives CASSLTAYYGYTF.

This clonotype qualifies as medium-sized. The CDR3 sequence: CATSIKGPIYGYTF. In nucleotides, the CDR3 is TGTGCCACCTCTATTAAGGGACCAATCTATGGCTACACCTTC. The chain carries TRBV12-3 or TRBV12-4 and TRBJ1-2; D may be TRBD1 (5 bases). The CDR3 extends over 14 amino acids. Trimming cost V 10 bases and J 4 bases, with 19 bases left between them.

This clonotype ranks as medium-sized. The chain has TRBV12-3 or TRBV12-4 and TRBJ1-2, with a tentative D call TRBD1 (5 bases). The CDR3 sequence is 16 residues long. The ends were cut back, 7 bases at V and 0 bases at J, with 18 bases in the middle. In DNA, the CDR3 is TGTGCCAGCACCAGCACAGGAAACCGAGCTAACTATGGCTACACCTTC. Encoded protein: CASTSTGNRANYGYTF.

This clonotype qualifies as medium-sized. The DNA of the CDR3 is TGTGCCAGCAGTTTTAGGACAGGGAACGTCAATTACTATGGCTACACCTTC. Amino acids: CASSFRTGNVNYYGYTF. This chain uses TRBV12-3 or TRBV12-4 with TRBJ1-2; 8 bases align to TRBD1. V dropped 3 bases and J dropped 3; count of bases not matched to a gene: 12. The CDR3 contains 17 residues.

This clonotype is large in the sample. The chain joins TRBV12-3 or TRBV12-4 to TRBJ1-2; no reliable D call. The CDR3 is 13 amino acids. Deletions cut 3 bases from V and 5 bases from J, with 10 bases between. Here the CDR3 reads CASSLAGTYGYTF. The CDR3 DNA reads TGTGCCAGCAGTTTGGCAGGCACTTATGGCTACACCTTC.

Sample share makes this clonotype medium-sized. The DNA of the CDR3 is TGTGCCAGCAGTTTCCACTGGAACTATGGCTACACCTTC. Its translation: CASSFHWNYGYTF. The V call is TRBV12-3 or TRBV12-4, the J call TRBJ1-2, with unresolved D. This CDR3 is 13 amino acids long. Trimming stripped 3 bases from V and 2 bases from J, with 7 bases between.

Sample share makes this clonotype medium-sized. The CDR3 DNA reads TGTGCCAGCAGTCCTCACCGGGACCCAGCTAACTATGGCTACACCTTC. Translation gives CASSPHRDPANYGYTF. The chain joins TRBV12-3 or TRBV12-4 to TRBJ1-2; D might be TRBD1 (5 bases). The CDR3 is 16 amino acids. Trimming pared 5 bases from V and 0 bases from J, leaving 16 bases between.

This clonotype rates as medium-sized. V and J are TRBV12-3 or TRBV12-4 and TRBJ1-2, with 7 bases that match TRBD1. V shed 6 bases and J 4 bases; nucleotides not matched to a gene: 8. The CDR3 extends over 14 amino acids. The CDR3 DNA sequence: TGTGCCAGCAGGATTCGGCGGGACAGCTATGGCTACACCTTC. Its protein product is CASRIRRDSYGYTF.

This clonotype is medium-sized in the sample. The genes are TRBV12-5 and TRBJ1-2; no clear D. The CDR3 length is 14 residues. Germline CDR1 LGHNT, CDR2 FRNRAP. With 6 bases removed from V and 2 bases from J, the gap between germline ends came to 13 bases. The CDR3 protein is CASGSGNPNYGYTF. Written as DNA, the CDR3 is TGTGCTAGTGGCTCCGGGAATCCCAACTATGGCTACACCTTC.

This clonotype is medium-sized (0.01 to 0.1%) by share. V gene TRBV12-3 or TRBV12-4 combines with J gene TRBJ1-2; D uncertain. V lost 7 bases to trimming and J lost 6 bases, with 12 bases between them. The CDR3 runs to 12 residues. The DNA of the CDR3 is TGTGCCAGCACCCCTCCGGGCCATGGCTACACCTTC. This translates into CASTPPGHGYTF.

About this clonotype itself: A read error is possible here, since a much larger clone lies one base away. The DNA for the CDR3 is TGTGCCAGCAGTTATGGATCCTATGACTACACCTTC. It is translated as CASSYGSYDYTF. The chain carries TRBV12-3 or TRBV12-4 and TRBJ1-2, with D unresolved. CDR3 length: 12 residues.

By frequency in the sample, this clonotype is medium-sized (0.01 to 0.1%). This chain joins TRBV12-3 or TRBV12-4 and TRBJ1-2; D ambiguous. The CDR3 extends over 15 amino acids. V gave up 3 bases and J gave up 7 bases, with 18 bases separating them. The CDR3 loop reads CASSFREGDPSGYTF. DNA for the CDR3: TGTGCCAGCAGTTTTCGGGAAGGTGATCCCAGTGGCTACACCTTC.

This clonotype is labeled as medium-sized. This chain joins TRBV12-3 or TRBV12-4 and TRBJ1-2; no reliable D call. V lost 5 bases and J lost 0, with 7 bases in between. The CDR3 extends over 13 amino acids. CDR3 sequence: CASSTTTNYGYTF. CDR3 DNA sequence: TGTGCCAGCAGTACGACAACTAACTATGGCTACACCTTC.

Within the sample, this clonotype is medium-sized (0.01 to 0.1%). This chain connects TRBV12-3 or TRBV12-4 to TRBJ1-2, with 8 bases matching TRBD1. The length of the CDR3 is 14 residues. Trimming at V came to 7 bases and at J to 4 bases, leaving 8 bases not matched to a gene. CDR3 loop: CASNTGQEAYGYTF. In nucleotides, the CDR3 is TGTGCCAGCAATACGGGACAGGAGGCCTATGGCTACACCTTC.

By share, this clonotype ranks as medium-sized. Written as DNA, the CDR3 is TGTGCCAGCAGTTTAGCCGGAAGGGCGAGCGGCTACACCTTC. This codes for CASSLAGRASGYTF. This chain uses TRBV12-3 or TRBV12-4 with TRBJ1-2, with D uncertain. Trimming cost V 0 bases and J 8 bases, with 13 bases left between them. The CDR3 length is 14 residues.